These 24 T cell receptor beta chains share one sample of origin, sequenced in a study of early T cells in non-severe SARS-CoV-2 infection. MiXCR, applied by TCRdb to the 5' RACE reads, yields one record per CDR3 protein. The data contain roughly 30,000 distinct CDR3 sequences, 5% to 6.5% of them singletons. The sequencing used whole blood, collected at baseline. The receptors originated from an adult who was a healthcare worker with PCR-confirmed SARS-CoV-2 infection or an uninfected control (not recorded which).

In this sample, this clonotype turned up many times. This chain uses TRBV9 with TRBJ2-1; 7 nucleotides align to TRBD1. CDR3 length: 15 residues. The J segment lost 3 bases and the V segment lost 3 bases, leaving 6 bases of the junction unmatched. CDR1 is SGDLS, CDR2 YYNGEE, per germline. DNA for the CDR3: TGTGCCAGCAGCGGGTGGGGACAGATCTACAATGAGCAGTTCTTC. Translating it yields CASSGWGQIYNEQFF.

This clonotype was counted a few times. This chain links TRBV27 with TRBJ2-1; 9 bases fit TRBD2. Germline V gene data show CDR1 as MNHEY and CDR2 as SMNVEV (reference sequence). The J segment lost 8 bases and the V segment lost 6 bases, leaving 11 bases of the junction unmatched. There are 15 residues in the CDR3. The CDR3 DNA sequence: TGTGCCAGCAGCCGGCCTAGCGGGGTCTCGCATGAGCAGTTCTTC. This codes for CASSRPSGVSHEQFF.

This clonotype was detected many times. The V and J genes are TRBV4-3 and TRBJ1-2; D may be TRBD1 (5 bases). The germline gives CDR1 LGHNA, CDR2 YSLEER. Trimming stripped 4 bases from V and 0 bases from J, with 9 bases between. CDR3 size: 14 residues. The CDR3 nucleotides are TGCGCCAGCAGCCCGACAGCAGCTAACTATGGCTACACCTTC. Its translation is CASSPTAANYGYTF.

This clonotype was observed many times. V gene TRBV2 combines with J gene TRBJ2-3; D is possibly TRBD1 (6 bases). CDR1 and CDR2 from the germline V gene are SNHLY and FYNNEI. V lost 2 bases and J lost 0, with 9 bases in between. This CDR3 region has 15 residues. The CDR3 protein is CASSETRGSTDTQYF. The CDR3 coding sequence is TGTGCCAGCAGTGAAACCAGGGGAAGCACAGATACGCAGTATTTT.

At least ten counts were recorded for this clonotype. The chain has TRBV12-3 or TRBV12-4 and TRBJ2-1, with a tentative D call TRBD1 (5 bases). This CDR3 is built from 13 residues. The V end lost 6 bases, the J end lost 12 bases, and 18 bases lay between the germline ends. In DNA form, the CDR3 reads TGTGCCAGCAGATCCTCGACCGGGCAGGGGCAGTTCTTC. It yields the protein CASRSSTGQGQFF.

This clonotype occurred many times. This chain uses TRBV11-2 with TRBJ1-1; the D gene is possibly TRBD1 (5 bases). Germline lookup yields CDR1 SGHAT and CDR2 FQNNGV. V lost 2 bases to trimming and J lost 0 bases, with 10 bases between them. CDR3 length: 15 residues. CDR3: CASSLTAGMNTEAFF. DNA for the CDR3: TGTGCCAGCAGCTTAACGGCAGGGATGAACACTGAAGCTTTCTTT.

This clonotype was seen ten or more times. CDR3: CASSTSGTRQETQYF. DNA for the CDR3: TGCGCCAGCAGCACCTCCGGGACTAGGCAAGAGACCCAGTACTTC. The J gene is TRBJ2-5, the V gene TRBV5-1; 8 positions agree with TRBD2. CDR3 length equals 15 residues. Per germline, CDR1 SGHRS and CDR2 YFSETQ. The junction had 7 bases not matched to a gene; V was cut back by 4 bases and J by 2 bases.

This clonotype was seen many times. This chain joins TRBV12-3 or TRBV12-4 and TRBJ2-7; 11 bases are a match to TRBD1. The CDR3 length is 14 residues. The trim removed 7 bases at V and 4 bases at J, leaving 6 bases unmatched. The chain's CDR3 is CASTSGQGAYEQYF. The CDR3 DNA follows: TGTGCCAGCACCTCTGGACAGGGGGCTTACGAGCAGTACTTC.

This clonotype was counted many times. V usage is TRBV29-1 and J usage is TRBJ1-1, with 7 bases matching TRBD1. With V trimmed by 7 bases and J by 0 bases, 5 bases remained unmatched. The germline CDR1 and CDR2 sequences are SQVTM and ANQGSEA. CDR3 length: 13 residues. This chain's CDR3 is CSAMGQMNTEAFF. The CDR3 bases are TGCAGCGCCATGGGACAGATGAACACTGAAGCTTTCTTT.

This clonotype showed up just a few times. The chain links TRBV4-2 to TRBJ2-7; D gene uncertain. V was pared by 2 bases and J by 3 bases, with 8 bases between. The CDR3 runs 13 residues. Germline V lookup: CDR1 LGHNA, CDR2 YNFKEQ. CDR3: CASSQLGFYEQYF. CDR3 sequence (DNA): TGTGCCAGCAGCCAACTGGGATTCTACGAGCAGTACTTC.

This chain connects TRBV12-3 or TRBV12-4 to TRBJ2-1; D is uncertain. With 3 bases removed from V and 6 bases from J, the gap between germline ends came to 6 bases. There are 12 residues in the CDR3. In DNA, the CDR3 is TGTGCCAGCAGTTTCAGCCGCAATGAGCAGTTCTTC. Its translation: CASSFSRNEQFF.

This clonotype appeared a few times. The V gene is TRBV4-1, the J gene TRBJ2-1; D may be TRBD2 (5 bases). Per the germline V gene, CDR1 is MGHRA and CDR2 is YSYEKL. This CDR3 spans 17 amino acids. V lost 0 bases to trimming and J lost 0 bases, with 12 bases between them. The CDR3 region has the DNA TGCGCCAGCAGCCAAGATCCGGGGAAAGGCTCCTACAATGAGCAGTTCTTC. It specifies CASSQDPGKGSYNEQFF.

This chain uses TRBV7-9 with TRBJ2-2; 7 bases are a match to TRBD2. The junction had 8 bases not matched to a gene; V was cut back by 4 bases and J by 9 bases. The CDR3 is 14 residues long. From germline, CDR1 is SEHNR and CDR2 FQNEAQ (reference sequence). CDR3 DNA sequence: TGTGCCAGCAGCTCCCGGACTAGAATTTGGGAGCTGTTTTTT. Translating gives CASSSRTRIWELFF.

This clonotype has a count of ten or more. The chain combines TRBV19 with TRBJ2-3, with TRBD2 matching 7 bases. The trim removed 3 bases at V and 5 bases at J, leaving 5 bases unmatched. Germline-derived CDR1 and CDR2 are LNHDA and SQIVND (reference sequence). This CDR3 spans 14 amino acids. CDR3 nucleotide sequence: TGTGCCAGTAGTATGGCGGGAGAGAGAGATACGCAGTATTTT. Translated: CASSMAGERDTQYF.

This clonotype was detected only a few times. CDR3 residues: CAISELGLAGTDTQYF. CDR3 sequence (DNA): TGTGCCATCAGTGAACTAGGACTAGCGGGGACAGATACGCAGTATTTT. The rearrangement uses TRBV10-3 and TRBJ2-3, with TRBD2 identical over 12 bases. The CDR3 totals 16 residues. In germline, CDR1 is ENHRY, CDR2 SYGVKD. V lost 3 bases and J lost 3; bases outside the gene matches: 4.

The V and J genes are TRBV30 and TRBJ1-1; tentative D call: TRBD1 (5 bases). The CDR3 has 12 amino acids. V was pared by 5 bases and J by 5 bases, with 12 bases between. Per the germline V gene, CDR1 is GTSNPN and CDR2 is SVGIG (reference sequence). In nucleotides, the CDR3 is TGTGCCTGGCAGCTCGGGGGAACTGAAGCTTTCTTT. Translated, it gives CAWQLGGTEAFF.

This clonotype has a handful of counts. With a much larger clone just one base away, this may be a read error. This chain uses TRBV5-1 with TRBJ2-4; D is unresolved. CDR1 is SGHRS, CDR2 YFSETQ, per germline. The CDR3 loop spans 14 amino acids. This chain's CDR3 is CACRVDLAKNIQYF. For the CDR3, the DNA is TGCGCCTGCAGAGTCGATCTAGCCAAAAACATTCAGTACTTC.

The sample holds many counts of this clonotype. The chain has TRBV20-1 and TRBJ2-1, with D possibly being TRBD1 (6 bases). Germline CDR1 reads DFQATT; CDR2 reads SNEGSKA (reference sequence). This CDR3 is built from 13 residues. V gave up 1 base and J gave up 2 bases, with 6 bases separating them. In nucleotides, the CDR3 is TGCAGTGCTAGAGGGACAGCCTACAATGAGCAGTTCTTC. Protein sequence: CSARGTAYNEQFF.

This clonotype occurred many times. The gene calls are TRBV5-5 and TRBJ2-3; 13 positions match TRBD2. The CDR3 consists of 17 residues. In germline, CDR1 is SGHKS, CDR2 YYEKEE (reference sequence). J lost 6 bases, V lost 0 bases, and 7 bases had no gene match. The chain's CDR3 is CASSLGRTSGSWDTQYF. For the CDR3, the DNA is TGTGCCAGCAGCTTGGGGCGGACTAGCGGGAGTTGGGATACGCAGTATTTT.

This clonotype showed up many times. The chain joins TRBV6-5 to TRBJ2-7; 15 bases agree with TRBD2. The CDR3 is made up of 14 amino acids. The germline CDR1 and CDR2 sequences are MNHEY and SVGAGI. V trimming: 6 bases; J trimming: 7 bases; junction bases outside the gene matches: 4. DNA for the CDR3: TGTGCCAGCAGACCGGGACTAGCGGGAGGAGAGCAGTACTTC. This codes for CASRPGLAGGEQYF.

There are a few counts of this clonotype. V gene TRBV7-9 combines with J gene TRBJ2-1; D is perhaps TRBD2 (6 bases). CDR3 length: 16 residues. Trimming cost V 3 bases and J 3 bases, with 15 bases left between them. Germline loops: CDR1 SEHNR, CDR2 FQNEAQ (reference sequence). The CDR3 protein is CASSLSSGLYYNEQFF. DNA for the CDR3: TGTGCCAGCAGCTTGAGCTCGGGACTCTACTACAATGAGCAGTTCTTC.

This clonotype was seen only once. The chain employs TRBV5-1 and TRBJ1-3, with 10 bases identical to TRBD1. V lost 4 bases to trimming and J lost 2 bases; unmatched junction nucleotides: 3. The CDR3 has 15 residues. Germline values: CDR1 SGHRS, CDR2 YFSETQ. CDR3 in DNA: TGCGCCAGCAGCGAGGGACAGGGGACTGGAAACACCATATATTTT. Amino acids: CASSEGQGTGNTIYF. The full variable domain, completed using reference TRBV5-1 and TRBJ1-3, is KAGVTQTPRYLIKTRGQQVTLSCSPISGHRSVSWYQQTPGQGLQFLFEYFSETQRNKGNFPGRFSGRQFSNSRSEMNVSTLELGDSALYLCASSEGQGTGNTIYFGEGSWLTVV.

This clonotype was recorded at least ten times. The chain uses TRBV7-2 and TRBJ1-3, with 9 bases that match TRBD1. Per the germline V gene, CDR1 is SGHTA and CDR2 is FQGNSA. V was pared by 3 bases and J by 3 bases, with 9 bases of the junction left unmatched. The CDR3 spans 17 residues. CDR3: CASSFTGTGRRGNTIYF. The DNA of the CDR3 is TGTGCCAGCAGCTTCACTGGGACAGGGAGACGTGGAAACACCATATATTTT. The variable domain in full, with the rest retrieved from reference TRBV7-2 and TRBJ1-3, is GAGVSQSPSNKVTEKGKDVELRCDPISGHTALYWYRQSLGQGLEFLIYFQGNSAPDKSGLPSDRFSAERTGGSVSTLTIQRTQQEDSAVYLCASSFTGTGRRGNTIYFGEGSWLTVV.

This clonotype was seen at least ten times. The CDR3 DNA sequence: TGTGCCAGCAGTCCTAAACCCGGACTAGCGGTTTCCTACGAGCAGTACTTC. This gives the protein CASSPKPGLAVSYEQYF. The V gene is TRBV12-3 or TRBV12-4, the J gene TRBJ2-7; 10 bases agree with TRBD2. The V gene end was trimmed by 5 bases and the J gene end by 1 base; junction bases not matched to a gene: 11. The CDR3 length is 17 residues.